This TCR beta chain was recovered during a study of tumor and adjacent non-tumor tissue in lung cancer. Trimming removed 4 bases at V and 12 bases at J, with 23 bases between. This CDR3 has 14 residues. Per the germline V gene, CDR1 is SGHNT and CDR2 is YYREEE (reference sequence). A remark on this clonotype: What it binds is not known.

Regarding the study as a whole: Normal lung showed higher cumulative top 100 clone frequency than tumor.

This sample's RNA came from whole unsorted tissue. TCRbeta libraries were built with three rounds of nested PCR, modified from ARM-PCR. TCRdb processed the multiplex PCR reads anew with MiXCR; each CDR3 protein has one entry. Here the sample spans 75,000 to 95,000 distinct CDR3 sequences, 65% to 75% being singletons. This sequence was found in a man in his sixties with non-small cell lung cancer. The J gene is TRBJ2-7, the V gene TRBV5-4; D might be TRBD2 (6 bases). Sequenced input: lung tumor tissue. DNA for the CDR3: TGTGCCAGCAGCGAGGCCGGGCGGGAAGGCGAGAGGTACTTC. Translating it yields CASSEAGREGERYF.